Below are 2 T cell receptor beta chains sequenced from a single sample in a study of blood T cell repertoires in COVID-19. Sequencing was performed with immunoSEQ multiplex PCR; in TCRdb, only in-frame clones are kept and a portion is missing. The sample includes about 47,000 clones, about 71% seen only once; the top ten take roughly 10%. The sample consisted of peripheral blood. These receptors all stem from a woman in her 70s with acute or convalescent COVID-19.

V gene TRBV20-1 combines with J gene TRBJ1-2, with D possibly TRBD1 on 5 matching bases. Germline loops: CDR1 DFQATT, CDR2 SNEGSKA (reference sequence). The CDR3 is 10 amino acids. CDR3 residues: CAGEDYGYTF. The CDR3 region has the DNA TGCGCGGGGGAGGACTATGGCTACACCTTC.

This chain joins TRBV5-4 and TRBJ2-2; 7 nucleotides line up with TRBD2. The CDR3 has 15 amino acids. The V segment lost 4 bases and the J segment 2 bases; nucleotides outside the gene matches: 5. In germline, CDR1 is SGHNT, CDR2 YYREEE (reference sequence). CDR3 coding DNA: TGTGCCAGCAGCCGGGACTACCACAACACCGGGGAGCTGTTTTTT. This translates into CASSRDYHNTGELFF. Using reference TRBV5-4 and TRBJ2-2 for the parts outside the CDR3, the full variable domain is ETGVTQSPTHLIKTRGQQVTLRCSSQSGHNTVSWYQQALGQGPQFIFQYYREEENGRGNFPPRFSGLQFPNYSSELNVNALELDDSALYLCASSRDYHNTGELFFGEGSRLTVL.